The following is a TCR beta chain sequence with its context. Generated by immunoSEQ multiplex PCR, the TCRdb table keeps only in-frame clones and is missing some. Among under 70,000 clones listed, 90% to 95% were seen once. These data originate in a study of T cell changes during pregnancy in multiple sclerosis. Germline values: CDR1 SEHNR, CDR2 FQNEAQ (reference sequence). This CDR3 is built from 15 residues. The V and J ends lost 5 bases and 7 bases, in that order; junction bases with no gene match: 10. The sequence derives from a female donor in good health, enrolled as a control in a pregnancy study. The sequences come from peripheral blood, collected in the third trimester of pregnancy. The V and J genes are TRBV7-9 and TRBJ1-4, with 7 bases identical to TRBD1. CDR3 DNA sequence: TGTGCCAGCAGCATGATGACAGGGTTGGTTGAAAAACTGTTTTTT. As protein: CASSMMTGLVEKLFF.